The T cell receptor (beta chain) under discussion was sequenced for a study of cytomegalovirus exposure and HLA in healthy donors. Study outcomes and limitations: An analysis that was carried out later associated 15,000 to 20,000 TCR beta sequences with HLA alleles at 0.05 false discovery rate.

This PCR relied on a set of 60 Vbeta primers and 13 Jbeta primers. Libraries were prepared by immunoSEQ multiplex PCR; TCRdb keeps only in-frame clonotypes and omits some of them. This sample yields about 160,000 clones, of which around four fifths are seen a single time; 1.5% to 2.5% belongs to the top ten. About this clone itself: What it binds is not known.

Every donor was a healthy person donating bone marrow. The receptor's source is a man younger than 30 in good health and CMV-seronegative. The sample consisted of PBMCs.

Written as DNA, the CDR3 is TGTGCCAGCAGTTACTCAGGGGGGGCCGGGTACGAGCAGTACTTC. It encodes CASSYSGGAGYEQYF. The chain is built from TRBV6-6 and TRBJ2-7, with a weak D call TRBD2 (7 bases). V dropped 0 bases and J dropped 4 bases, with 13 bases sitting between them. CDR1 MNHNY and CDR2 SVGAGI come from the germline V gene (reference sequence). CDR3 length equals 15 residues.